This T cell receptor (beta chain) was recorded in a study of T-cell reconstitution after alpha-beta-depleted transplantation in children. Study observations and caveats: Newly made T cells mostly supplied T-cell counts and diversity one year after transplant. Surviving recipient cells, namely T cells and thymic progenitors, were the source of high day-60 TCRbeta diversity in some patients. Reports say that about two months after transplant, the alpha-beta T cells came out of several hundred graft clones that had expanded.

Preparation of the TCRbeta library used unique molecular identifiers. One entry per CDR3 protein, called by TCRdb with MiXCR from the PCR reads. Found here are approximately 980,000 distinct CDR3 sequences, roughly 31% of them singletons; the top ten hold roughly 27%. Concerning this clonotype itself: The antigen remains undetermined.

CDR1 is LGHDT, CDR2 YNNKEL, per germline (reference sequence). V shed 1 base, J shed 0 bases, and the junction held 9 bases outside the gene matches. The CDR3 is made up of 18 amino acids. The V gene is TRBV3-1, the J gene TRBJ2-4; 7 nucleotides match TRBD1. The starting material was PBMCs, mostly from graft donor cells, obtained 360 days after TCRalphabeta/CD19-depleted stem cell transplant. This receptor was identified in a boy less than two years old who had a stem cell transplant for SCID, so the T cells may come from the graft donor. Here the CDR3 reads CASSQGRQGREAKNIQYF. The CDR3 bases are TGTGCCAGCAGCCAAGGCCGACAGGGAAGGGAAGCCAAAAACATTCAGTACTTC.